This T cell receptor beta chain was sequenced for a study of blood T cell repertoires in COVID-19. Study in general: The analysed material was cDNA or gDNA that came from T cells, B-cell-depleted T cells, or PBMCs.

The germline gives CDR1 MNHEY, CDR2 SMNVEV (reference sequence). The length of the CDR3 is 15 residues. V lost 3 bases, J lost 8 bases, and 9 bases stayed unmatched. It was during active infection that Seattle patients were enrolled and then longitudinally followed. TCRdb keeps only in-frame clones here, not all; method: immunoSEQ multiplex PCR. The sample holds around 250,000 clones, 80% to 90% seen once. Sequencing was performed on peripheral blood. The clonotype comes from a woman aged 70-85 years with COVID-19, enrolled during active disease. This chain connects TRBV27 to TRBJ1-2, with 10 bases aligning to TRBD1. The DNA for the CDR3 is TGTGCCAGCAGTTTCCTAGACAGGGGGCGCTTGGGCTACACCTTC. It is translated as CASSFLDRGRLGYTF.